A single sample is the source of the 3 T cell receptor beta chains below, sequenced in a study of blood T cell repertoires in COVID-19. Using immunoSEQ multiplex PCR, the repertoire was profiled, and TCRdb retains in-frame clones only, with some absent. The sample shows 85,000 to 120,000 clones, over 85% of them seen only once. The specimen was peripheral blood. The receptors shown here come from a woman aged 45-59 years with COVID-19, enrolled during active disease.

V and J are TRBV19 and TRBJ1-5; 7 bases match TRBD1. The CDR3 runs to 13 residues. From germline, CDR1 is LNHDA and CDR2 SQIVND (reference sequence). V lost 5 bases and J lost 5; bases outside the gene matches: 3. CDR3 DNA sequence: TGTGCCAGTAGTGGACAGGCCGATCAGCCCCAGCATTTT. Amino acid sequence: CASSGQADQPQHF.

V gene TRBV6-2 or TRBV6-3 combines with J gene TRBJ1-3; D gene unclear. This CDR3 is built from 14 residues. V was pared by 2 bases and J by 1 base, with 6 bases between. The germline CDR1 and CDR2 sequences are MNHEY and SVGEGT. CDR3 protein: CASSYAISGNTIYF. The CDR3 DNA follows: TGTGCCAGCAGTTACGCTATATCTGGAAACACCATATATTTT.

The chain couples TRBV5-1 to TRBJ1-1; D unresolved. CDR1 is SGHRS, CDR2 YFSETQ, per germline. CDR3 length: 13 amino acids. Between the trimmed V and J ends, which lost 4 bases and 3 bases, there was a span of 10 bases. The CDR3 DNA reads as TGCGCCAGCAGCCCTGCGCGGGACACTGAAGCTTTCTTT. Amino acid sequence: CASSPARDTEAFF.